This TCR beta chain derives from a study of cytomegalovirus exposure and HLA in healthy donors (dated by TCRdb to about 2017). At the level of the whole study: The 670 or so repertoires of the first cohort and the roughly 120 validation repertoires were produced on the same platform, according to a later analysis. The study aimed to test whether signatures of past pathogen exposure could be identified by cataloging public T cell receptors. A separate validation cohort of 100 to 150 different subjects was used in addition to the approximately 640-subject first cohort. High-throughput TCR immunosequencing, statistical association of individual TCRs with disease status, and machine learning were combined to predict cytomegalovirus infection status. General study outcomes and caveats: In vitro tests confirmed that a few of the cytomegalovirus-associated TCR beta chains recognize cytomegalovirus antigens. It was suggested by the authors that the approach could potentially be generalized to other disease states and immunological phenotypes. The classifier was reported to diagnose cytomegalovirus status with high specificity and sensitivity in both the original and validation cohorts. Most TCR sequences were seen in very few donors, while some public TCRs were found in many individuals. The validation cohort had no HLA typing available for a later analysis, so co-occurrence within that cohort was assessed over all 130 or so repertoires. Subsequent analysis determined that TCRs grouped into clusters in the first cohort also showed a tendency toward co-occurrence across the 90 to 150 validation repertoires, and approximately 94% of cluster scores exceeded 0. In the study, 150 to 200 TCR beta chains were listed as associated with cytomegalovirus.

CDR3 length: 14 amino acids, cysteine to phenylalanine. Only CDR3 DNA is held: 42 bases, read in frame from base 1. Ends trimmed: V by 0 bases, J by 2 bases; bases unmatched to a gene: 2. Looking up the germline V gene yields CDR1 SGDLS and CDR2 YYNGEE. Library generation was performed with the immunoSEQ multiplex PCR assay. The authors' pipeline ran thus. A statistical classification framework was built for diagnosing cytomegalovirus status from the catalog of TCR beta chain sequences. TCRdb re-hosts the immuneACCESS table, in-frame sequences only. Its copies lack some clones; in the studies checked, an unresolved V gene accounts for under half of them, and the cause for the rest is not known. Clone size and the V and J calls come from that table; the DNA yielded D and trimming. The sample has 70,000 or so clones on record, nearly 95% of them singletons. In total, the top ten clones hold under 2% of the sample.

The donors belonged to the validation cohort of about 110 subjects, which was separate from the roughly 700-subject first cohort. Notes on this clone: This clone's antigen is unknown. No much larger clonotype is one base removed from it; base qualities were not supplied.

The sample taken for sequencing was PBMCs. The source is a man in his late teens or twenties in good health and CMV-seropositive. The chain uses TRBV9 and TRBJ2-7; TRBD2 matches 7 bases in the middle. The CDR3 region reads CASSVDAGAYEQYF. The DNA is TGTGCCAGCAGCGTAGATGCGGGAGCCTACGAGCAGTACTTC. The reference TRBV9 and TRBJ2-7 proteins fill in what lies around the CDR3, so the full variable domain reads DSGVTQTPKHLITATGQRVTLRCSPRSGDLSVYWYQQSLDQGLQFLIQYYNGEERAKGNILERFSAQQFPDLHSELNLSSLELGDSALYFCASSVDAGAYEQYFGPGTRLTVT.